This T cell receptor beta chain is drawn from a study of cytomegalovirus exposure and HLA in healthy donors. Each donor's status was that of a healthy bone marrow donor. PCR was performed using 60 Vbeta and 13 Jbeta primers. The data were produced by immunoSEQ multiplex PCR, yet TCRdb's version contains in-frame clones alone and is incomplete. The repertoire holds 72,000 or so clones, with 55% to 70% as singletons. V gave up 6 bases and J gave up 5 bases, with 18 bases separating them. This CDR3 has 15 amino acids. The germline V gene encodes CDR1 SNHLY and CDR2 FYNNEI. V is TRBV2 and J is TRBJ2-3; D unresolved. Material for sequencing was PBMCs. The receptor was isolated from a woman in her fifties or sixties in good health and CMV-seronegative. The DNA of the CDR3 is TGTGCCAGCAGCCCCAAGATCAGAACCCGAGATACGCAGTATTTT. Protein sequence: CASSPKIRTRDTQYF. Full variable domain (missing parts from reference TRBV2 and TRBJ2-3): EPEVTQTPSHQVTQMGQEVILRCVPISNHLYFYWYRQILGQKVEFLVSFYNNEISEKSEIFDDQFSVERPDGSNFTLKIRSTKLEDSAMYFCASSPKIRTRDTQYFGPGTRLTVL.